This T cell receptor beta chain was identified in a study of cytomegalovirus exposure and HLA in healthy donors. The germline V gene encodes CDR1 SGHRS and CDR2 YFSETQ. The junction had 13 bases not matched to a gene; V was cut back by 7 bases and J by 7 bases. The CDR3 runs 15 residues. The study ran its PCR with 60 Vbeta and 13 Jbeta primers. TCRdb's copy holds only in-frame clones and misses some; the assay was immunoSEQ multiplex PCR. The sample includes about 170,000 clones, roughly 80% of them seen just once. The receptor was isolated from a male donor in good health and CMV-seronegative. Sequenced material: PBMCs. The chain links TRBV5-1 to TRBJ1-1; TRBD1 agrees at 10 bases. The CDR3 protein is CASRPGQGNLNEAFF. The CDR3 nucleotides are TGCGCCAGCCGTCCGGGACAGGGGAACCTAAATGAAGCTTTCTTT.